The rows below give T cell receptor beta chains drawn from one sample of a study of blood T cell repertoires in COVID-19. Sequenced by immunoSEQ multiplex PCR; TCRdb stores in-frame clones only, minus some. The table shows around 230,000 clones, with about 81% occurring only once. Sequenced input: PBMCs or T cells enriched from blood (not recorded which). These receptors came from a man between 35 and 55 years old who had recovered from COVID-19. Each CDR3 is given with its conserved first and last residue. D genes are given only for firm matches. Clone size is shown for a subset of rows, as once, few, many or a class of expanded clone.

j_gene: TRBJ2-3
v_gene: TRBV15
d_gene: TRBD2
abundance: -
CDR3aa: CATSRGAKRGGTDTQYF
CDR3nt: TGTGCCACCAGCAGAGGCGCTAAGCGGGGGGGCACAGATACGCAGTATTTT

j_gene: TRBJ1-2
v_gene: TRBV3-1/TRBV3-2
d_gene: -
abundance: -
CDR3aa: CASTSGDSGYTF
CDR3nt: TGTGCCAGCACCTCCGGGGATTCTGGCTACACCTTC

j_gene: TRBJ2-2
v_gene: TRBV19
d_gene: -
abundance: -
CDR3aa: CASSPPRGPGDTGELFF
CDR3nt: TGTGCCAGTAGCCCGCCCCGGGGTCCGGGGGATACCGGGGAGCTGTTTTTT

j_gene: TRBJ1-1
v_gene: TRBV18
d_gene: -
abundance: -
CDR3aa: CASSLPDTEAFF
CDR3nt: TGTGCCAGCTCACTCCCCGACACTGAAGCTTTCTTT

j_gene: TRBJ2-1
v_gene: TRBV6-5
d_gene: -
abundance: -
CDR3aa: CATSRSNEQFF
CDR3nt: TGTGCCACTTCTAGAAGTAATGAGCAGTTCTTC

j_gene: TRBJ2-1
v_gene: TRBV7-3
d_gene: TRBD2
abundance: -
CDR3aa: CASSLTTSGRSEQFF
CDR3nt: TGTGCCAGCAGCTTAACGACTAGCGGGAGAAGTGAGCAGTTCTTC

j_gene: TRBJ1-3
v_gene: TRBV27
d_gene: TRBD1
abundance: few
CDR3aa: CASSLSPNRQGADTIYF
CDR3nt: TGTGCCAGCAGTCTCTCGCCCAACAGACAGGGGGCGGACACCATATATTTT

j_gene: TRBJ2-1
v_gene: TRBV2
d_gene: -
abundance: -
CDR3aa: CASSVLALGEQFF
CDR3nt: TGTGCCAGCAGTGTATTAGCTTTGGGTGAGCAGTTCTTC

j_gene: TRBJ1-1
v_gene: TRBV5-8
d_gene: TRBD1
abundance: -
CDR3aa: CASRITGVATEALF
CDR3nt: TGTGCCAGCAGGATCACAGGGGTGGCCACTGAAGCTCTCTTT

j_gene: TRBJ1-5
v_gene: TRBV6-5
d_gene: TRBD1
abundance: -
CDR3aa: CASSRQGVSNQPQHF
CDR3nt: TGTGCCAGCAGTCGACAGGGGGTGAGCAATCAGCCCCAGCATTTT

j_gene: TRBJ1-2
v_gene: TRBV30
d_gene: -
abundance: many
CDR3aa: CAWRREVYGYTF
CDR3nt: TGTGCCTGGAGGCGAGAGGTGTATGGCTACACCTTC

j_gene: TRBJ2-3
v_gene: TRBV30
d_gene: -
abundance: few
CDR3aa: CAWSTNPDTQYF
CDR3nt: TGTGCCTGGAGTACTAATCCAGATACGCAGTATTTT

j_gene: TRBJ1-4
v_gene: TRBV3-1/TRBV3-2
d_gene: -
abundance: -
CDR3aa: CASSFSSTNEKLFF
CDR3nt: TGTGCCAGCAGCTTTAGTTCAACTAATGAAAAACTGTTTTTT

j_gene: TRBJ1-6
v_gene: TRBV5-1
d_gene: -
abundance: -
CDR3aa: CASSLVSLYGNSPLHF
CDR3nt: TGCGCCAGCAGCTTGGTGTCACTTTACGGGAATTCACCCCTCCACTTT

j_gene: TRBJ2-2
v_gene: TRBV11-2
d_gene: TRBD1
abundance: -
CDR3aa: CASRRDSTNTGELFF
CDR3nt: TGTGCCAGCAGACGGGACAGCACGAACACCGGGGAGCTGTTTTTT

j_gene: TRBJ2-7
v_gene: TRBV5-6
d_gene: -
abundance: -
CDR3aa: CASSLVATAHEQYF
CDR3nt: TGTGCCAGCAGCTTGGTAGCCACCGCCCACGAGCAGTACTTC

j_gene: TRBJ1-2
v_gene: TRBV5-6
d_gene: -
abundance: -
CDR3aa: CASSQGLGGYTF
CDR3nt: TGTGCCAGCAGCCAGGGCCTGGGAGGCTACACCTTC

j_gene: TRBJ2-7
v_gene: TRBV7-7
d_gene: -
abundance: -
CDR3aa: CASSPGQSSYEQYF
CDR3nt: TGTGCCAGCAGCCCTGGACAGAGCTCCTACGAGCAGTACTTC

j_gene: TRBJ1-5
v_gene: TRBV18
d_gene: TRBD1
abundance: -
CDR3aa: CASSLRSQGEQPQHF
CDR3nt: TGTGCCAGCTCTCTACGGTCTCAGGGGGAGCAGCCCCAGCATTTT

j_gene: TRBJ2-7
v_gene: TRBV5-5
d_gene: -
abundance: -
CDR3aa: CASSLAGTLTYEQYF
CDR3nt: TGTGCCAGCAGCTTGGCCGGGACACTTACCTACGAGCAGTACTTC

j_gene: TRBJ2-1
v_gene: TRBV5-1
d_gene: -
abundance: -
CDR3aa: CASSLAWGAYNEQFF
CDR3nt: TGCGCCAGCAGCTTGGCGTGGGGGGCCTACAATGAGCAGTTCTTC

j_gene: TRBJ2-1
v_gene: TRBV5-4
d_gene: TRBD1
abundance: -
CDR3aa: CASSLEGGYEQFF
CDR3nt: TGTGCCAGCAGCTTGGAAGGGGGCTATGAGCAGTTCTTC

j_gene: TRBJ2-7
v_gene: TRBV10-1
d_gene: TRBD1
abundance: few
CDR3aa: CASSRGQGYEQYF
CDR3nt: TGCGCCAGCAGCCGGGGACAGGGGTACGAGCAGTACTTC

j_gene: TRBJ1-1
v_gene: TRBV20-1
d_gene: -
abundance: -
CDR3aa: CSASLRDTEAFF
CDR3nt: TGCAGTGCTAGTCTCAGGGACACTGAAGCTTTCTTT

j_gene: TRBJ2-7
v_gene: TRBV5-1
d_gene: TRBD2
abundance: -
CDR3aa: CASSFGTSGPEQYF
CDR3nt: TGCGCCAGCAGCTTCGGGACTAGCGGGCCCGAGCAGTACTTC